These 14 T cell receptor beta chains came from one sample sequenced in a study of human T cells and chemical hapten exposure. As for time point: healthy volunteer bleed at 2 weeks. Sequencing started from total RNA isolated from unfractionated whole blood. TCRdb itself ran the RACE reads through MiXCR, one entry per CDR3 protein. The data show about 50,000 distinct CDR3 sequences, over 3.5% seen once. Sequences were obtained from whole blood. Source of these receptors: a female donor in good health. Some clones in this sample may be carry-over from other donors' samples.

The sample holds a few counts of this clonotype. The V and J genes are TRBV27 and TRBJ1-2; D is unresolved. The V end was cut by 2 bases, the J end by 4 bases, with 8 bases between. The length of the CDR3 is 13 residues. CDR1 and CDR2 from the germline V gene are MNHEY and SMNVEV (reference sequence). The CDR3 here is CASSLGSGYGYTF. The CDR3 DNA follows: TGTGCCAGCAGTTTAGGGTCGGGCTATGGCTACACCTTC.

This clonotype has ten or more counts. The chain combines TRBV12-3 or TRBV12-4 with TRBJ2-3, with a possible D match to TRBD1 (5 bases). CDR3 length: 12 amino acids. V lost 5 bases and J lost 6, with 9 bases in between. CDR3 in DNA: TGTGCCAGCAGTCGCAGGGCCGATACGCAGTATTTT. Residues: CASSRRADTQYF.

In this sample, this clonotype turned up many times. The chain uses TRBV7-2 and TRBJ2-3; D remains ambiguous. Germline loops: CDR1 SGHTA, CDR2 FQGNSA. CDR3 length: 12 residues. V shed 1 base and J shed 7 bases, with 6 bases lying between them. The CDR3 loop is CASSLEAYTQYF. The CDR3 nucleotides are TGTGCCAGCAGCTTAGAGGCTTATACGCAGTATTTT.

This clonotype was seen many times. The gene calls are TRBV2 and TRBJ2-3; 11 nucleotides agree with TRBD2. CDR3 length: 14 amino acids. Looked up from germline, CDR1 is SNHLY and CDR2 is FYNNEI. V lost 9 bases to trimming and J lost 2 bases; unmatched junction nucleotides: 4. CDR3 residues: CARPSGGPTDTQYF. The CDR3 nucleotides are TGTGCCAGACCTAGCGGGGGGCCCACAGATACGCAGTATTTT.

This clonotype occurred many times. V usage is TRBV10-3 and J usage is TRBJ2-7, with D tentatively TRBD1 (6 bases). The germline CDR1 and CDR2 sequences are ENHRY and SYGVKD. Trimming took 10 bases from V and 0 from J, leaving 19 bases between them. The CDR3 is made up of 15 amino acids. The CDR3 loop is CATRRTVTDSYEQYF. DNA of the CDR3: TGTGCCACTCGTCGGACAGTTACCGACTCCTACGAGCAGTACTTC.

This clonotype was detected many times. The V and J genes are TRBV28 and TRBJ1-5; no clear D gene. Trimming left V 4 bases short and J 7 bases short, with 17 bases between. The germline V gene encodes CDR1 MDHEN and CDR2 SYDVKM. This CDR3 has 15 residues. The CDR3 loop reads CASSSTIGRKQPQHF. CDR3 sequence (DNA): TGTGCCAGCAGTTCTACGATCGGGAGAAAGCAGCCCCAGCATTTT. Filled out from reference TRBV28 and TRBJ1-5, the complete variable domain reads DVKVTQSSRYLVKRTGEKVFLECVQDMDHENMFWYRQDPGLGLRLIYFSYDVKMKEKGDIPEGYSVSREKKERFSLILESASTNQTSMYLCASSSTIGRKQPQHFGDGTRLSIL.

This clonotype was detected many times. The chain has TRBV28 and TRBJ1-1; D is possibly TRBD1 (5 bases). Trimming left V 2 bases short and J 7 bases short, with 8 bases between. The CDR3 is made up of 12 amino acids. Germline-derived CDR1 and CDR2 are MDHEN and SYDVKM. This CDR3 is CASSLRDSEAFF. In DNA, the CDR3 is TGTGCCAGCAGTTTACGTGACAGTGAAGCTTTCTTT.

The DNA of the CDR3 is TGTGCCAGCAGCCCAGAAGGGGGCGCAGGGCAGTACTTC. Translation gives CASSPEGGAGQYF. This chain connects TRBV7-2 to TRBJ2-7, with TRBD1 identical over 7 bases. Germline-derived CDR1 and CDR2 are SGHTA and FQGNSA. V trimming: 5 bases; J trimming: 9 bases; junction bases outside the gene matches: 10. The CDR3 length is 13 residues. Together with reference TRBV7-2 and TRBJ2-7, the CDR3 gives the full variable domain: GAGVSQSPSNKVTEKGKDVELRCDPISGHTALYWYRQSLGQGLEFLIYFQGNSAPDKSGLPSDRFSAERTGGSVSTLTIQRTQQEDSAVYLCASSPEGGAGQYFGPGTRLTVT.

This clonotype showed up just a few times. The chain employs TRBV6-2 or TRBV6-3 and TRBJ1-5, with 7 bases fitting TRBD1. The junction had 8 bases not matched to a gene; V was cut back by 6 bases and J by 6 bases. The CDR3 has 14 residues. The V gene's germline CDR1 is MNHEY and CDR2 SVGEGT. This chain's CDR3 is CASRGGQEPQPQHF. The CDR3 DNA reads as TGTGCCAGCAGGGGAGGACAGGAACCTCAGCCCCAGCATTTT.

This clonotype was seen repeatedly, ten times or more. The genes are TRBV7-8 and TRBJ2-3, with 11 bases lining up with TRBD2. There are 17 residues in the CDR3. The germline CDR1 and CDR2 sequences are SGHVS and FQNEAQ. The V gene end was trimmed by 0 bases and the J gene end by 4 bases; junction bases not matched to a gene: 6. The CDR3 sequence: CASSLAGGLADSDTQYF. Here the CDR3 DNA reads TGTGCCAGCAGCTTAGCGGGGGGACTAGCGGATTCAGATACGCAGTATTTT.

Many counts were recorded for this clonotype. This rearrangement joins TRBV20-1 to TRBJ1-1; a weak D match, TRBD1 (5 bases). The V end was cut by 1 base, the J end by 6 bases, with 18 bases between. This CDR3 region has 15 residues. CDR1 is DFQATT and CDR2 is SNEGSKA in the germline V gene (reference sequence). The CDR3 DNA sequence: TGCAGTGCTAGAGTTCCCCCCGGCAGGGCGGCTGAAGCTTTCTTT. Residues: CSARVPPGRAAEAFF.

This clonotype was seen more than once but under ten times. This sequence joins TRBV5-4 and TRBJ2-3, with 11 nucleotides matching TRBD2. Looked up from germline, CDR1 is SGHNT and CDR2 is YYREEE (reference sequence). V shed 0 bases and J 1 base; nucleotides not matched to a gene: 13. The CDR3 length is 20 residues. The CDR3 DNA reads as TGTGCCAGCAGCTTGGACCCCCGGTTAGCGGGGGGGCAGGGCACAGATACGCAGTATTTT. Protein product: CASSLDPRLAGGQGTDTQYF. Full variable domain (missing parts from reference TRBV5-4 and TRBJ2-3): ETGVTQSPTHLIKTRGQQVTLRCSSQSGHNTVSWYQQALGQGPQFIFQYYREEENGRGNFPPRFSGLQFPNYSSELNVNALELDDSALYLCASSLDPRLAGGQGTDTQYFGPGTRLTVL.

The sample holds many counts of this clonotype. J is TRBJ1-4 and V is TRBV20-1; a possible D gene is TRBD1 (6 bases). In germline, CDR1 is DFQATT, CDR2 SNEGSKA (reference sequence). Trimming removed 5 bases at V and 7 bases at J, with 23 bases between. The CDR3 sequence is 16 residues long. The CDR3 sequence: CSADPGQAFRGEKLFF. The CDR3 coding sequence is TGCAGTGCTGACCCGGGGCAGGCCTTCAGGGGTGAAAAACTGTTTTTT.

There are many counts of this clonotype. This chain connects TRBV10-3 to TRBJ2-3; TRBD2 aligns across 12 bases. The germline V gene encodes CDR1 ENHRY and CDR2 SYGVKD. CDR3 length: 15 residues. Trimming at V came to 10 bases and at J to 2 bases, leaving 7 bases not matched to a gene. CDR3 residues: CASRASGGATDTQYF. CDR3 coding DNA: TGTGCCAGCCGTGCTAGCGGGGGGGCCACAGATACGCAGTATTTT.